The entry below gives a single TCR beta chain sequence along with its context. What it binds is not known. Measured with immunoSEQ multiplex PCR; TCRdb has only the in-frame clones, and not every one. In the table there are 660,000 or so clones, 90% to 97% of which are singletons. This sample stems from a study of shared clonotypes between healthy human individuals. About the study: In total, the donors were a couple of women and three men aged 18 to 49. Broader study findings: The study generally estimated greater richness for naive than memory subsets. The naive CD4 repertoires of a handful of donors were compared, and 5% to 6.5% of clonotypes were shared.

The CDR3 loop spans 14 amino acids. Trimming left V 5 bases short and J 2 bases short, with 12 bases between. The V gene's germline CDR1 is MNHEY and CDR2 SMNVEV (reference sequence). Selected positively for CCR7 and CD45RO-negative, naive CD8 cells excluded terminally differentiated effector memory CD45RA+ cells. The gene calls are TRBV27 and TRBJ1-1; D may be TRBD1 (6 bases). Sequencing was carried out using naive CD8+ T cells sorted from blood. The origin of this receptor is a woman under 40 in good health. The CDR3 DNA sequence: TGTGCCAGCAGTCTACAGGGACTTAACACTGAAGCTTTCTTT. It translates to CASSLQGLNTEAFF.